The 31 T cell receptor beta chains given below trace back to one sample, sequenced in a study of vaccination effects on CD4 cells after COVID-19. Their recognized antigens are unknown. Repertoires were generated with immunoSEQ multiplex PCR, while TCRdb's copy carries only in-frame clones and drops some. In the table there are approximately 66,000 clones, roughly four fifths of which are singletons. When 10 to 11 days of culture had elapsed, CD4+ T cells were isolated. The vaccine given was either BNT162b2 or mRNA-1273, in two doses. The sample in question was CD4+ T cells from PBMCs cultured without peptide, obtained after COVID-19 vaccination. These receptors all stem from a human donor who received a COVID-19 vaccine.

The chain combines TRBV24-1 with TRBJ2-2; tentative D call: TRBD2 (6 bases). The CDR3 consists of 19 residues. Trimming took off 1 base at V and 2 bases at J, with 19 bases between the two ends. CDR1 and CDR2 (germline): KGHDR, SFDVKD. The CDR3 loop is CATSDFGGTPHVNTGELFF. The CDR3 nucleotides are TGTGCCACCAGTGATTTCGGCGGGACTCCCCACGTAAACACCGGGGAGCTGTTTTTT.

The chain combines TRBV6-6 with TRBJ2-1; 15 bases are a match to TRBD2. The length of the CDR3 is 17 residues. Germline V gives CDR1 MNHNY, CDR2 SVGAGI (reference sequence). V was clipped by 5 bases and J by 2 bases; unmatched bases: 4. DNA of the CDR3: TGTGCCAGCAGTCCGCGGACTAGCGGGGGGGCCTACAATGAGCAGTTCTTC. It is translated as CASSPRTSGGAYNEQFF.

The chain couples TRBV2 to TRBJ2-6, with a tentative D call TRBD1 (5 bases). The V gene lost 4 bases and the J gene lost 0 bases, with 10 bases spanning the gap. The germline V gene encodes CDR1 SNHLY and CDR2 FYNNEI. This CDR3 has 16 residues. DNA of the CDR3: TGTGCCAGCAGTGGCACAGGCCCCTCTGGGGCCAACGTCCTGACTTTC. Protein sequence: CASSGTGPSGANVLTF.

J is TRBJ2-7 and V is TRBV20-1; the D gene is possibly TRBD1 (5 bases). Germline V CDR1 and CDR2: DFQATT, SNEGSKA (reference sequence). The CDR3 covers 11 residues. The germline V and J ends were trimmed by 5 bases and 7 bases, with 12 bases remaining between them. The CDR3 reads CSAQKGEEQYV. The CDR3 DNA sequence: TGCAGTGCTCAAAAAGGGGAAGAGCAGTACGTC.

CDR3: CASSQDSRQEYF. Written as DNA, the CDR3 is TGTGCCAGCAGCCAAGATTCCAGGCAGGAGTATTTT. This chain uses TRBV3-1 (or the pseudogene TRBV3-2) with TRBJ2-3; D unresolved. The germline CDR1 and CDR2 sequences are LGHDT and YNNKEL (reference sequence). The CDR3 loop spans 12 amino acids. V shed 0 bases and J shed 13 bases, with 11 bases lying between them.

This chain joins TRBV11-1 and TRBJ2-7; D unresolved. CDR3 length equals 12 residues. Trimming took off 5 bases at V and 6 bases at J, with 11 bases between the two ends. Looked up from germline, CDR1 is SGHAT and CDR2 is FQDESV (reference sequence). CDR3 sequence reads: CASSTIWGEQYV. The CDR3 nucleotides are TGTGCCAGCAGCACCATTTGGGGCGAGCAGTACGTC.

As to this clone: Compared with germline, one end of the junction differs, possibly owing to a read error. The chain recombines TRBV6-1 with TRBJ2-5; unclear D gene. The CDR3 is made up of 13 amino acids. Germline-derived CDR1 and CDR2 are MNHNS and SASEGT. The CDR3 here is CASSKAKEETQYF. As DNA, the CDR3 is TGTGCCAGCAGTAAAGCAAAGGAAGAGACCCAGTACTTC.

The CDR3 spells CASSPGTINQPQHF. CDR3 DNA sequence: TGTGCCTCCAGCCCCGGGACCATCAATCAGCCCCAGCATTTT. This rearrangement joins TRBV19 to TRBJ1-5; D possibly corresponds to TRBD1 (5 bases). The germline V gene encodes CDR1 LNHDA and CDR2 SQIVND (reference sequence). CDR3 length: 14 residues. V lost 11 bases, J lost 3 bases, and 17 bases lay in between.

The V and J genes are TRBV12-5 and TRBJ2-2; D is unclear. The CDR3 spans 16 residues. Germline V gives CDR1 LGHNT, CDR2 FRNRAP. Trimming took 9 bases from V and 1 from J, leaving 18 bases between them. The CDR3 nucleotides read TGTGCTAGCCATGGCCCCCAACATGGGAACACCGGGGAGCTGTTTTTT. Its translation is CASHGPQHGNTGELFF.

J is TRBJ2-3 and V is TRBV5-6, with D hard to call. Germline loops: CDR1 SGHDT, CDR2 YYEEEE. V lost 3 bases and J lost 4, with 12 bases in between. CDR3 length: 14 residues. The CDR3 here is CASSSFRIPDTQYF. The CDR3 coding sequence is TGTGCCAGCAGCTCATTCCGAATCCCAGATACGCAGTATTTT.

The J gene is TRBJ1-1, the V gene TRBV7-3, with D possibly being TRBD1 (5 bases). CDR3 length: 15 residues. V was pared by 1 base and J by 1 base, with 10 bases between. The germline V gene has CDR1 SGHTA and CDR2 FQGTGA. CDR3 sequence: CASSLMSGQNTEAFF. The DNA for the CDR3 is TGTGCCAGCAGCTTAATGTCCGGACAGAACACTGAAGCTTTCTTT.

This clone has ten or more counts. The V call is TRBV7-2, the J call TRBJ1-6; D gene uncertain. The CDR3 sequence is 14 residues long. V was pared by 1 base and J by 8 bases, with 9 bases between. Germline values: CDR1 SGHTA, CDR2 FQGNSA. Written as DNA, the CDR3 is TGTGCCAGCAGCTTAGATGTGGGGTATTCACCCCTCCACTTT. Translation gives CASSLDVGYSPLHF.

This clone showed up just once. The chain uses TRBV6-5 and TRBJ2-7; D is ambiguous. CDR3 length: 11 amino acids. V lost 4 bases and J 4 bases, leaving 5 bases between the germline ends. Germline assignment: CDR1 MNHEY and CDR2 SVGAGI. CDR3 residues: CASSSKYEQYV. In nucleotides, the CDR3 is TGTGCCAGCAGTTCCAAATACGAGCAGTACGTC.

The V and J genes are TRBV5-1 and TRBJ2-3; 8 positions match TRBD2. Germline lookup yields CDR1 SGHRS and CDR2 YFSETQ. This CDR3 is 14 amino acids long. V trimming: 6 bases; J trimming: 0 bases; junction bases outside the gene matches: 3. The CDR3 coding sequence is TGCGCCAGCATAGCGGGAACTAGCACAGATACGCAGTATTTT. Its protein product is CASIAGTSTDTQYF.

The chain couples TRBV6-5 to TRBJ2-3, with 9 bases that match TRBD2. CDR3 length: 15 residues. V lost 7 bases and J lost 4; bases outside the gene matches: 9. Per the germline V gene, CDR1 is MNHEY and CDR2 is SVGAGI. The DNA for the CDR3 is TGTGCCAGCAAGTGGGCGGGGGGGCGGTCAGATACGCAGTATTTT. Translation: CASKWAGGRSDTQYF.

V gene TRBV18 combines with J gene TRBJ2-2; maybe TRBD1 (6 bases). Germline lookup yields CDR1 KGHSH and CDR2 LQKENI. The CDR3 spans 15 residues. The ends were cut back, 3 bases at V and 0 bases at J, with 8 bases in the middle. CDR3 in amino acids: CASSPRQANTGELFF. The CDR3 DNA reads TGTGCCAGCTCACCGCGACAGGCGAACACCGGGGAGCTGTTTTTT.

This chain links TRBV5-8 with TRBJ1-6; D ambiguous. The CDR3 consists of 13 residues. Trimming left V 0 bases short and J 7 bases short, with 5 bases between. Germline CDR1 and CDR2: SGHTS and YDEGEE. Written as DNA, the CDR3 is TGTGCCAGCAGCTTGGGATCGAATTCACCCCTCCACTTT. Its protein product is CASSLGSNSPLHF.

The DNA of the CDR3 is TGTGCCATCAGGGGCAGCCTTTTAAATGGCTACACCTTC. Amino acid sequence: CAIRGSLLNGYTF. The rearrangement uses TRBV10-3 and TRBJ1-2; D unresolved. The V end was cut by 6 bases, the J end by 6 bases, with 14 bases between. The CDR3 spans 13 residues. In germline, CDR1 is ENHRY, CDR2 SYGVKD.

This clone was recorded only once. This chain links TRBV2 with TRBJ1-2; a weak D match, TRBD1 (5 bases). The CDR3 has 14 amino acids. CDR1 SNHLY and CDR2 FYNNEI come from the germline V gene. Trimming removed 8 bases from V and 3 bases from J, with 16 bases in between. The CDR3 spells CASYSLDIYYGYTF. The CDR3 coding sequence is TGTGCCAGCTACTCCTTGGACATATACTATGGCTACACCTTC. The complete variable domain, with remaining parts taken from reference TRBV2 and TRBJ1-2, reads EPEVTQTPSHQVTQMGQEVILRCVPISNHLYFYWYRQILGQKVEFLVSFYNNEISEKSEIFDDQFSVERPDGSNFTLKIRSTKLEDSAMYFCASYSLDIYYGYTFGSGTRLTVV.

This clone was counted a few times. The chain links TRBV5-1 to TRBJ1-2; 7 bases map to TRBD1. V lost 3 bases and J lost 0; bases outside the gene matches: 5. The CDR3 is 15 residues long. Per the germline V gene, CDR1 is SGHRS and CDR2 is YFSETQ. In nucleotides, the CDR3 is TGCGCCAGCAGCTCCGGGACAGCTACTAACTATGGCTACACCTTC. This sequence encodes CASSSGTATNYGYTF. The full variable domain, with the rest looked up from reference TRBV5-1 and TRBJ1-2, is KAGVTQTPRYLIKTRGQQVTLSCSPISGHRSVSWYQQTPGQGLQFLFEYFSETQRNKGNFPGRFSGRQFSNSRSEMNVSTLELGDSALYLCASSSGTATNYGYTFGSGTRLTVV.

The chain combines TRBV7-2 with TRBJ1-2; D is ambiguous. Germline V lookup: CDR1 SGHTA, CDR2 FQGNSA. V was trimmed by 0 bases and J by 8 bases, leaving 7 bases between them. The CDR3 is 12 amino acids. CDR3 bases: TGTGCCAGCAGCTTAGCGTTCCAGGGCTACACCTTC. This gives the protein CASSLAFQGYTF.

This clone showed up just once. The chain is built from TRBV6-1 and TRBJ1-2; 7 nucleotides match TRBD1. V shed 6 bases and J 2 bases; nucleotides not matched to a gene: 6. In germline, CDR1 is MNHNS, CDR2 SASEGT. The CDR3 is 14 amino acids. As DNA, the CDR3 is TGTGCCAGCAGAGAGACAGGGACGAACTATGGCTACACCTTC. This encodes CASRETGTNYGYTF.

This clone has a handful of counts. V gene TRBV29-1 combines with J gene TRBJ2-1, with D tentatively TRBD1 or TRBD2 (6 bases each). Germline V CDR1 and CDR2: SQVTM, ANQGSEA. CDR3 length equals 13 residues. V dropped 5 bases and J dropped 4 bases, with 12 bases sitting between them. The CDR3 DNA follows: TGCAGCGTTCTACGGGGGCCTTACAATGAGCAGTTCTTC. This translates into CSVLRGPYNEQFF.

Turning to this clone: A read error may produce the germline difference seen at one junction end. The V and J genes are TRBV2 and TRBJ2-5; TRBD2 matches 10 bases. Germline CDR1 is SNHLY and CDR2 is FYNNEI. The CDR3 sequence is 14 residues long. CDR3 sequence (DNA): TGTGCCAGCCGTGAGCGGGGGGGGAAAGAGACCCAGTACTTC. It yields the protein CASRERGGKETQYF.

The chain recombines TRBV5-1 with TRBJ1-4; D call uncertain. From germline, CDR1 is SGHRS and CDR2 YFSETQ. The CDR3 runs to 14 residues. Trimming stripped 8 bases from V and 7 bases from J, with 18 bases between. This CDR3 reads CASGSREGVEKLFF. For the CDR3, the DNA is TGCGCCAGTGGTAGCCGGGAAGGAGTTGAAAAACTGTTTTTT.

This clone was observed once. J is TRBJ2-7 and V is TRBV28; TRBD1 matches 9 bases. The CDR3 loop spans 13 amino acids. Germline trimming cut 6 bases from V and 5 bases from J; bases unmatched to any gene: 5. From germline, CDR1 is MDHEN and CDR2 SYDVKM. CDR3 coding DNA: TGTGCCAGCAGCCTACAGGGGGCCGACGAGCAGTACGTC. This translates into CASSLQGADEQYV.

A single count supports this clone. The J gene is TRBJ1-5, the V gene TRBV4-3; 7 nucleotides align to TRBD1. With V trimmed by 1 base and J by 3 bases, 12 bases remained unmatched. The CDR3 sequence is 18 residues long. CDR1 is LGHNA and CDR2 is YSLEER in the germline V gene. CDR3 sequence reads: CASSQVGPRQGFNQPQHF. The CDR3 region has the DNA TGCGCCAGCAGCCAAGTGGGCCCACGACAGGGTTTCAATCAGCCCCAGCATTTT.

The CDR3 region has the DNA TGTGCCAGCAGTGACTACGGACAGGGAGGGTACGAGCAGTACGTC. It specifies CASSDYGQGGYEQYV. The J gene is TRBJ2-7, the V gene TRBV6-4; D is perhaps TRBD1 (8 bases). CDR1 and CDR2 (germline): MRHNA, SNTAGT. The V gene lost 1 base and the J gene lost 4 bases, with 14 bases spanning the gap. The CDR3 sequence is 15 residues long.

This clone has only a few counts. The V gene is TRBV10-1, the J gene TRBJ2-1, with a possible D match to TRBD2 (5 bases). Trimming removed 4 bases at V and 1 base at J, with 14 bases between. Looked up from germline, CDR1 is WNHNN and CDR2 is SYGVQD (reference sequence). The CDR3 loop spans 16 amino acids. The CDR3, as DNA: TGCGCCAGCAGTGGAACGGGGTTGCCGTCCTACAATGAGCAGTTCTTC. It yields the protein CASSGTGLPSYNEQFF.

V is TRBV30 and J is TRBJ1-5; D is uncertain. V dropped 4 bases and J dropped 5 bases, with 9 bases sitting between them. The germline V gene encodes CDR1 GTSNPN and CDR2 SVGIG (reference sequence). This CDR3 comprises 12 residues. The CDR3 DNA sequence: TGTGCCTGGAACCGTGGCGATCAGCCCCAGCATTTT. Protein product: CAWNRGDQPQHF.

This chain links TRBV24-1 with TRBJ2-5; 7 bases line up with TRBD1. Per germline, CDR1 KGHDR and CDR2 SFDVKD. The ends lost 5 bases at V and 2 bases at J; junction bases unmatched: 7. The CDR3 contains 15 residues. CDR3 DNA sequence: TGTGCCACCAGTGGTACAGGGGCGCGGCAAGAGACCCAGTACTTC. Amino acids: CATSGTGARQETQYF.